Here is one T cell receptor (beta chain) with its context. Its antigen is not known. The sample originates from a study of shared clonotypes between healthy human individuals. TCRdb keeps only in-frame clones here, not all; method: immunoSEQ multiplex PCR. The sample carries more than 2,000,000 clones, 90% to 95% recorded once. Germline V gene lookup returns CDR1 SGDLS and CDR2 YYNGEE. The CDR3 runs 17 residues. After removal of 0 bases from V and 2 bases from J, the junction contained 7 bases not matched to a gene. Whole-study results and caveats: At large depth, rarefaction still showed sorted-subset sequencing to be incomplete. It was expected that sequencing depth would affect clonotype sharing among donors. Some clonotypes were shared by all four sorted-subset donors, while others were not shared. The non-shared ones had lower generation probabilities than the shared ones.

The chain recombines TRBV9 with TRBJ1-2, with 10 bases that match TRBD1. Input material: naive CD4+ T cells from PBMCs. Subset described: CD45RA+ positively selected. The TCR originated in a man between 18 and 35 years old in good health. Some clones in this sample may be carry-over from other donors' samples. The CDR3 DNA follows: TGTGCCAGCAGCGTAGCTGCCAAGGGACAGGGGAACTATGGCTACACCTTC. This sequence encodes CASSVAAKGQGNYGYTF.